This T cell receptor beta chain was observed in a study of blood T cell repertoires in COVID-19. As for the study in general: Acute and convalescent COVID-19 specimens originated in the United States, Italy and Spain. T cells, B-cell-depleted T cells, or PBMCs supplied cDNA or gDNA.

The V segment lost 7 bases and the J segment 2 bases; nucleotides outside the gene matches: 2. The CDR3 contains 13 residues. The germline V gene encodes CDR1 SNHLY and CDR2 FYNNEI. As handled by the study authors: It was from reference gene primer amplification that nucleated cell counts were estimated. Only in-frame clones appear in the TCRdb table, and some are missing; sequencing was by immunoSEQ multiplex PCR. The V and J calls and the clone size are those of that table, but D and trimming were determined from the DNA. The sample yields under 45,000 clones, about 77% seen once. Sequenced input: peripheral blood. The chain couples TRBV2 to TRBJ2-5; TRBD2 matches 9 bases. This sequence originates from a man aged 80 or over with acute or convalescent COVID-19. This CDR3 reads CASNLAGQETQYF. The CDR3 DNA follows: TGTGCCAGCAACCTAGCGGGGCAAGAGACCCAGTACTTC.